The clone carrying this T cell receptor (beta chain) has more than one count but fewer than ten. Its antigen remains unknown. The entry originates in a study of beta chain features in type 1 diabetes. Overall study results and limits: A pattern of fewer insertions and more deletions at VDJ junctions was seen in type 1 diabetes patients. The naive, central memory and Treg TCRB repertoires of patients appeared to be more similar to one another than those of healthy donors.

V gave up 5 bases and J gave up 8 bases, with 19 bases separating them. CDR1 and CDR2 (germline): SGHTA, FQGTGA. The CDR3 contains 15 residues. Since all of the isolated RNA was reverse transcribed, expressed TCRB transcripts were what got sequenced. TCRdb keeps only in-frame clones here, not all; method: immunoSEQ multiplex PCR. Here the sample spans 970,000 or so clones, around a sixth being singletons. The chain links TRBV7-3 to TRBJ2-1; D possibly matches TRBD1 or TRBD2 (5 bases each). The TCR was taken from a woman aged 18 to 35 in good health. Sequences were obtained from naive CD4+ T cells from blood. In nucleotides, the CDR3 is TGTGCCAGCAGCCAGACCTCGGGGCCGGGTCATGAGCAGTTCTTC. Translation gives CASSQTSGPGHEQFF. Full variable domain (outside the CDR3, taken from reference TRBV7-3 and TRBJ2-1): GAGVSQTPSNKVTEKGKYVELRCDPISGHTALYWYRQSLGQGPEFLIYFQGTGAADDSGLPNDRFFAVRPEGSVSTLKIQRTERGDSAVYLCASSQTSGPGHEQFFGPGTRLTVL.